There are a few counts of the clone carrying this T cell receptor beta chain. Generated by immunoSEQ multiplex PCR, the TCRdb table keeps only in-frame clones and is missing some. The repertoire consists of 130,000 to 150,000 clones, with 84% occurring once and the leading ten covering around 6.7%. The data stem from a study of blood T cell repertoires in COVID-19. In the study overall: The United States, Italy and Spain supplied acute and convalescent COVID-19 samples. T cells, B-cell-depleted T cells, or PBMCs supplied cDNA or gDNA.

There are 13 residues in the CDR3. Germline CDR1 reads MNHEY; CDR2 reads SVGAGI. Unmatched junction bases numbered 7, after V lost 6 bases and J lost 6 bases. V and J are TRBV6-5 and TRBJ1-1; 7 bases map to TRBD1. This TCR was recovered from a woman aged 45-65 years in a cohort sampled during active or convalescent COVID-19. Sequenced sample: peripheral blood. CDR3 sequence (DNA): TGTGCCAGCAGAACACAGGGGCGGGCTGAAGCTTTCTTT. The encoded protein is CASRTQGRAEAFF.